This T cell receptor (beta chain) was documented in a study of blood T cells in healthy people across ages. On the study more broadly: Per two T cells, template switching captured roughly one barcoded beta molecule.

Roughly 10 milliliters of peripheral blood were drawn from each donor into EDTA-treated tubes. CDR1 is LGHNA and CDR2 is YNFKEQ in the germline V gene. V was shortened by 4 bases and J by 1 base, with 13 bases between the two germline ends. The CDR3 totals 15 residues. The authors ran a second PCR of about 7 to 12 cycles using a sample-barcoded 5' primer and a J-beta primer mix. MiXCR, applied by TCRdb to the 5' RACE reads, yields one record per CDR3 protein. Here the sample spans 700,000 to 900,000 distinct CDR3 sequences, roughly 53% being singletons. Material: blood. The source of this sequence is an elderly man in good health. J is TRBJ1-1 and V is TRBV4-2, with D tentatively TRBD1 (5 bases). CDR3 nucleotides: TGTGCCAGCAGCCCCCCCCCAGGGAGGAACACTGAAGCTTTCTTT. This sequence encodes CASSPPPGRNTEAFF.